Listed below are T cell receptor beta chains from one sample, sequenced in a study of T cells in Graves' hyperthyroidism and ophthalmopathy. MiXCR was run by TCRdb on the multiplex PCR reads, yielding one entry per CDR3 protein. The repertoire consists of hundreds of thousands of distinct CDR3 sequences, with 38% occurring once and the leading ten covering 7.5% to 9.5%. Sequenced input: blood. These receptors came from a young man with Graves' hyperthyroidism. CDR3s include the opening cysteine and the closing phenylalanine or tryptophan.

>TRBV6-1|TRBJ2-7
CASSEGQGEYEQYF
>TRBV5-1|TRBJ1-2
CASSLRTGAVGYTF
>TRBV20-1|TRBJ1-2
CSAYSGTGNYGYTF
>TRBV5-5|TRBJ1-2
CASSFGQSSGYTF
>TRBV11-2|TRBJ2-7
CASSLNLLYEQYF
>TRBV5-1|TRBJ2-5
CASSERGFQETQYF
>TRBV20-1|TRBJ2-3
CSAETSGTDTQYF
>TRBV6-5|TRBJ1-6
CASRSDSPLHF
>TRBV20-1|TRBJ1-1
CSARDSRGNTEAFF
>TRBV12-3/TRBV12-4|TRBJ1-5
CASQDRANQPQHF
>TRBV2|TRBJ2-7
CASSRQGDSYEQYF
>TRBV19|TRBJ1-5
CASSIDHGKPQHF
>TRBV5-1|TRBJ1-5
CASSLAEGGGNQPQHF
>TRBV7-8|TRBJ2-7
CASSFGEWYEQYF
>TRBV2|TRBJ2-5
CASSRTSPVKETQYF
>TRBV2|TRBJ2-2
CASEGADTGELFF
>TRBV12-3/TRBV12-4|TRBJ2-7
CASTREDREYEQYF
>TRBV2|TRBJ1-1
CASKLGQGGTEAFF
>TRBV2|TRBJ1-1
CASSEQGGNTEAFF
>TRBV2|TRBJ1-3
CASSLWTSGNTIYF
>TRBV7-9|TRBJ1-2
CASWATGTNYGYTF
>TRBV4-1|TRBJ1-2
CASSLHWEVGPYGYTF